The rows below give T cell receptor beta chains drawn from one sample of a study of blood T cells in healthy people across ages. From the 5' RACE reads, TCRdb called clonotypes with MiXCR, one entry per CDR3 protein. The sample includes 650,000 to 950,000 distinct CDR3 sequences, roughly 44% of them seen just once. Material for sequencing was blood. Receptor source: a man between 60 and 75 years old in good health. Each CDR3 is given with its conserved first and last residue. The order of the fields is CDR3 protein, CDR3 DNA, V gene, J gene, D gene, clone size. The D gene is left open where the match is weak. Clone size, where shown, is once, few, many, or a class for clones that have expanded.

CDR3aa: CASSLGRIGTQYF
CDR3nt: TGTGCCAGCAGTTTAGGGCGCATAGGGACCCAGTACTTC
v_gene: TRBV12-3/TRBV12-4
j_gene: TRBJ2-5
d_gene: .
abundance: .

CDR3aa: CASSLELAGREQYF
CDR3nt: TGTGCCAGCAGCTTAGAACTAGCGGGGAGGGAGCAGTACTTC
v_gene: TRBV7-2
j_gene: TRBJ2-7
d_gene: TRBD2
abundance: .

CDR3aa: CAISARGGIEQYF
CDR3nt: TGTGCCATCAGTGCCAGGGGTGGTATTGAGCAGTACTTC
v_gene: TRBV10-3
j_gene: TRBJ2-7
d_gene: .
abundance: .

CDR3aa: CASSVAGTDTQYF
CDR3nt: TGTGCCAGCAGCGTAGCTGGCACAGATACGCAGTATTTT
v_gene: TRBV9
j_gene: TRBJ2-3
d_gene: .
abundance: .

CDR3aa: CASSEGTGANEQYF
CDR3nt: TGTGCCAGTAGTGAGGGGACAGGGGCGAACGAGCAGTACTTC
v_gene: TRBV19
j_gene: TRBJ2-7
d_gene: TRBD1
abundance: few

CDR3aa: CSARDNQPLNSPLHF
CDR3nt: TGCAGTGCTAGAGATAACCAGCCGCTAAATTCACCCCTCCACTTT
v_gene: TRBV20-1
j_gene: TRBJ1-6
d_gene: .
abundance: .

CDR3aa: CASSHLQGIDQPQHF
CDR3nt: TGTGCCAGCAGCCACCTACAGGGGATTGATCAGCCCCAGCATTTT
v_gene: TRBV3-1
j_gene: TRBJ1-5
d_gene: TRBD1
abundance: .

CDR3aa: CSADNPLWGEGRITQYF
CDR3nt: TGCAGTGCCGACAACCCCCTTTGGGGGGAGGGTCGAATTACGCAGTATTTT
v_gene: TRBV20-1
j_gene: TRBJ2-3
d_gene: TRBD2
abundance: .

CDR3aa: CASSLGRRRGGLYEQFF
CDR3nt: TGTGCCAGCAGCTTGGGACGTAGGCGGGGGGGCCTATATGAGCAGTTCTTC
v_gene: TRBV7-2
j_gene: TRBJ2-1
d_gene: TRBD2
abundance: .

CDR3aa: CASSLHDRAGEQYF
CDR3nt: TGTGCCAGCAGCCTGCATGATCGAGCAGGGGAGCAGTACTTC
v_gene: TRBV7-9
j_gene: TRBJ2-7
d_gene: .
abundance: .

CDR3aa: CASSPFRGVSPLHF
CDR3nt: TGCGCCAGCAGCCCTTTTAGAGGGGTTTCACCCCTCCACTTT
v_gene: TRBV4-1
j_gene: TRBJ1-6
d_gene: .
abundance: .

CDR3aa: CSASTGMGAYEQYF
CDR3nt: TGCAGTGCTAGTACAGGGATGGGAGCCTACGAGCAGTACTTC
v_gene: TRBV20-1
j_gene: TRBJ2-7
d_gene: .
abundance: .

CDR3aa: CASSSTWGAQYF
CDR3nt: TGTGCCAGCAGCTCCACTTGGGGGGCGCAGTATTTT
v_gene: TRBV7-2
j_gene: TRBJ2-3
d_gene: .
abundance: few

CDR3aa: CASSSVRVGAKNIQYF
CDR3nt: TGTGCCAGCAGCTCCGTTAGGGTTGGAGCCAAAAACATTCAGTACTTC
v_gene: TRBV11-3
j_gene: TRBJ2-4
d_gene: .
abundance: few

CDR3aa: CASSDNRVGTEAFF
CDR3nt: TGTGCCAGCAGTGATAACAGGGTGGGGACTGAAGCTTTCTTT
v_gene: TRBV25-1
j_gene: TRBJ1-1
d_gene: .
abundance: .

CDR3aa: CSASSRAHEQYF
CDR3nt: TGCAGTGCTAGTAGCAGGGCCCACGAGCAGTACTTC
v_gene: TRBV20-1
j_gene: TRBJ2-7
d_gene: .
abundance: many

CDR3aa: CASTPRQGGSYGYTF
CDR3nt: TGTGCCAGCACCCCTCGACAGGGAGGATCCTATGGCTACACCTTC
v_gene: TRBV7-2
j_gene: TRBJ1-2
d_gene: TRBD1
abundance: .

CDR3aa: CASSLAGALDEQYF
CDR3nt: TGTGCCAGCAGCTTAGCCGGGGCTCTGGACGAGCAGTACTTC
v_gene: TRBV7-2
j_gene: TRBJ2-7
d_gene: .
abundance: .

CDR3aa: CASSLGRQNIYLPPGANVLTF
CDR3nt: TGTGCCAGCAGCTTAGGGCGACAGAACATTTACCTCCCCCCTGGGGCCAACGTCCTGACTTTC
v_gene: TRBV7-2
j_gene: TRBJ2-6
d_gene: .
abundance: many

CDR3aa: CASSQKSDSLTDTQYF
CDR3nt: TGTGCCAGCAGTCAGAAATCCGACAGCCTCACAGATACGCAGTATTTT
v_gene: TRBV5-5
j_gene: TRBJ2-3
d_gene: .
abundance: .

CDR3aa: CAISLQGTSTDTQYF
CDR3nt: TGTGCCATCTCTTTACAGGGGACTAGCACAGATACGCAGTATTTT
v_gene: TRBV2
j_gene: TRBJ2-3
d_gene: .
abundance: .